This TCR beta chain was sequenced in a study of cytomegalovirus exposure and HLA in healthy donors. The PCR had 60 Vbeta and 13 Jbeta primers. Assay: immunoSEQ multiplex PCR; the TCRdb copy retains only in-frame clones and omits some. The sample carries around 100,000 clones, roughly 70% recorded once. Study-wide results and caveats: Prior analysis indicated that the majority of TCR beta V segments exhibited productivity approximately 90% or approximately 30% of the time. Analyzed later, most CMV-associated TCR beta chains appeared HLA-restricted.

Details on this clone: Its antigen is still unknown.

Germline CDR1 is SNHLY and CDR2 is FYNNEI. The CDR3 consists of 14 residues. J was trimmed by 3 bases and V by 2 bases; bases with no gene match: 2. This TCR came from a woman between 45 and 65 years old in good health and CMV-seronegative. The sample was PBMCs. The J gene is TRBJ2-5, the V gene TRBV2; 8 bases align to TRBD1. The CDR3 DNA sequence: TGTGCCAGCAGTGAAACAGGGGGAGAAGAGACCCAGTACTTC. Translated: CASSETGGEETQYF.